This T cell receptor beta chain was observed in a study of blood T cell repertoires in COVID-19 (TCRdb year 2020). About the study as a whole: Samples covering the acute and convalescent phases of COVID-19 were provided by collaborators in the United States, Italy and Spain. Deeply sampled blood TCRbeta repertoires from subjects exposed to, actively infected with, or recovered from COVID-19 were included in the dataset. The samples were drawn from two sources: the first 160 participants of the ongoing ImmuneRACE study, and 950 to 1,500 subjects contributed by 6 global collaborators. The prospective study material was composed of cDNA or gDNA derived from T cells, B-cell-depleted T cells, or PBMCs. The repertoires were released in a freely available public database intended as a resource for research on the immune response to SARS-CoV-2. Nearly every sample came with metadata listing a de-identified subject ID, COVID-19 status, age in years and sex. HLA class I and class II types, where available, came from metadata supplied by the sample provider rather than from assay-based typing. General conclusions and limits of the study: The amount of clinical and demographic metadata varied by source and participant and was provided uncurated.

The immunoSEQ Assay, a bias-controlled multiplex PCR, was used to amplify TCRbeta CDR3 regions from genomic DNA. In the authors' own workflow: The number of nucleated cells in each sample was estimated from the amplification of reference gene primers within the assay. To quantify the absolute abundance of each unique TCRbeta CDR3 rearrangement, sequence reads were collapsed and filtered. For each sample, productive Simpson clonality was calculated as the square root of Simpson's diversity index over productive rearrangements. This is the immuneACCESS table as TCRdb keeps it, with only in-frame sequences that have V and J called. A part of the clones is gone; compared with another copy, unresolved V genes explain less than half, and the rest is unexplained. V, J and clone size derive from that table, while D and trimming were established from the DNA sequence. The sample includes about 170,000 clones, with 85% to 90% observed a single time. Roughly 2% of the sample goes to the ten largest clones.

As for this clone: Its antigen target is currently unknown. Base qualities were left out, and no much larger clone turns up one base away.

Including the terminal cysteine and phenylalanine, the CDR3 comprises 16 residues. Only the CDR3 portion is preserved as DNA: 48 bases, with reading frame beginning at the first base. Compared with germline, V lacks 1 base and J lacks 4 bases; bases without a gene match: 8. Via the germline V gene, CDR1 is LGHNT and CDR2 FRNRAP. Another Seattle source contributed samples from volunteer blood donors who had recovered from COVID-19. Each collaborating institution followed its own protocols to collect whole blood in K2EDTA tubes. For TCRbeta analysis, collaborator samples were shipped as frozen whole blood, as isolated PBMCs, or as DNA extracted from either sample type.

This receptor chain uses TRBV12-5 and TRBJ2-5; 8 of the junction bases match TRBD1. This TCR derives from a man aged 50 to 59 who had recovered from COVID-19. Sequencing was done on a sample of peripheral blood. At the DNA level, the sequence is TGTGCTAGTGGTTTGGGCGGACAGGGACGACGAGAGACCCAGTACTTC. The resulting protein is CASGLGGQGRRETQYF.